The rows below give T cell receptor beta chains drawn from one sample of a study of patients and donors after allogeneic stem cell transplantation. TCRdb re-derived calls from the RT-PCR reads in MiXCR, one entry per CDR3 protein. The sample lists some 960,000 distinct CDR3 sequences; more than 15% were seen once. Sequenced input: blood, either unsorted or a sorted T cell fraction (not recorded which). The origin of the receptors is a human donor who was either an allogeneic HSCT recipient or a stem cell or donor lymphocyte infusion donor (not recorded which). It is not recorded whose cells these are; they may come from a transplant donor. The CDR3 runs from the conserved cysteine through the conserved F or W. The D gene is left open where the match is weak. Size is stated for part of the rows, as once, few or many counts, or as a class when the clone is expanded.

clone size	V gene	J gene	D gene	CDR3 DNA	CDR3 protein
few	TRBV9	TRBJ2-1	TRBD2	TGTGCCAGCAGCGTAGCCGGTAGCGGGAGAGTGGACGGAGAGCAGTTCTTC	CASSVAGSGRVDGEQFF
NA	TRBV7-9	TRBJ2-5	NA	TGTGCCAGCAGCTCCGGACAGCGAATCCAAGAGACCCAGTACTTC	CASSSGQRIQETQYF
NA	TRBV5-1	TRBJ2-1	TRBD2	TGCGCCAGCAGCTTGGTGGGACTAGCGGGGGCCAACGTTTTCTACAATGAGCAGTTCTTC	CASSLVGLAGANVFYNEQFF
few	TRBV6-5	TRBJ2-3	TRBD2	TGTGCCAGCAGTTACGGCGGGCGGGGGGGTACGCAGTATTTT	CASSYGGRGGTQYF
many	TRBV9	TRBJ2-3	TRBD2	TGTGCCAGCAGCACCCTGGGTAGCGGGGGCGCCACAGATACGCAGTATTTT	CASSTLGSGGATDTQYF
few	TRBV12-3/TRBV12-4	TRBJ1-1	NA	TGTGCCAGCAGTAGCAACCGGGGCCGGAGTAACACTGAAGCTTTCTTT	CASSSNRGRSNTEAFF
NA	TRBV25-1	TRBJ2-6	TRBD1	TGTGCCAGCAGTGACCCCAGCGGGGACAGGGAGGGTGCTGGGGCCAACGTCCTGACTTTC	CASSDPSGDREGAGANVLTF
few	TRBV6-2/TRBV6-3	TRBJ1-1	NA	TGTGCCAGCAGTTACGTTCTGGGGGGCCCCGACACTGAAGCTTTCTTT	CASSYVLGGPDTEAFF
few	TRBV18	TRBJ2-4	NA	TGTGCCAGCTCACCGGTCGCAGGGATAAACATTCAGTACTTC	CASSPVAGINIQYF
NA	TRBV10-3	TRBJ2-5	NA	TGTGCCAGTAAGAGCGGTCCCGCGGAGACCCAGTACTTC	CASKSGPAETQYF
once	TRBV6-2/TRBV6-3	TRBJ1-2	NA	TGTGCCAGCAGGAAGGACGGTTATAACTATGGCTACACCTTC	CASRKDGYNYGYTF
many	TRBV5-1	TRBJ2-7	NA	TGCGCCAGCAGCTTGGGTCCCGACAACAGGTCTCACTTC	CASSLGPDNRSHF
few	TRBV20-1	TRBJ1-2	NA	TGCAGTGTAATACACAACTATGGCTACACCTTC	CSVIHNYGYTF
many	TRBV4-2	TRBJ1-2	NA	TGTGCCAGCAGTCGAGACAGGCCAAACTATGGCTACACCTTC	CASSRDRPNYGYTF
NA	TRBV7-9	TRBJ1-6	TRBD1	TGTGCCAGCAGCTTAACAGGGGATCGCTCACCCCTCCACTTT	CASSLTGDRSPLHF
few	TRBV4-1	TRBJ1-2	NA	TGCGCCAGCAGCCAAGAAGAACAGCAAGGGGATGGCTACACCTTC	CASSQEEQQGDGYTF
few	TRBV6-1	TRBJ2-3	NA	TGTGCCAGCAGATCCCGGGATTCCCGAGGGGATACGCAGTATTTT	CASRSRDSRGDTQYF
NA	TRBV12-5	TRBJ1-1	TRBD1	TGTGCTAGTGGTTTGGTGGGGGACAGCAGAGCTGAAGCTTTCTTT	CASGLVGDSRAEAFF
few	TRBV4-1	TRBJ2-5	TRBD1	TGCGCCAGCAGCCAAGTAAGGGGGCCTGATCAAGAGACCCAGTACTTC	CASSQVRGPDQETQYF
many	TRBV12-3/TRBV12-4	TRBJ2-7	TRBD1	TGTGCCAGCAGTTTAATGGGGGACAGTCCCTACGAGCAGTACTTC	CASSLMGDSPYEQYF
many	TRBV29-1	TRBJ2-2	TRBD1	TGCAGCGTTGGACAGGGAAACACCGGGGAGCTGTTTTTT	CSVGQGNTGELFF
NA	TRBV20-1	TRBJ2-7	TRBD1	TGCAGTGCCGAGTCCGGGACAGGGGATTCCGAGCAGTACTTC	CSAESGTGDSEQYF
few	TRBV5-6	TRBJ2-1	NA	TGTGCCAGCAGCGACCGGACAGTCCTGAGGGATGAGCAGTTCTTC	CASSDRTVLRDEQFF
few	TRBV7-8	TRBJ2-5	TRBD2	TGTGCCAGCAGCTTGATGGCTAGCGGGGCTCAAGAGACCCAGTACTTC	CASSLMASGAQETQYF
NA	TRBV28	TRBJ2-3	NA	TGTGCCAGCCATAGCGCAGATACGCAGTATTTT	CASHSADTQYF
few	TRBV3-1	TRBJ1-2	NA	TGTGCCAGCAGACCCCAGGCTAACTATGGCTACACCTTC	CASRPQANYGYTF
NA	TRBV2	TRBJ1-1	NA	TGTGCCAGCAGTGAACCTGTTGAAGCTTTCTTT	CASSEPVEAFF
NA	TRBV6-1	TRBJ2-7	TRBD1	TGTGCCAGCAGAAACGGACAGGTGGTAGGCGAGCAGTACTTC	CASRNGQVVGEQYF
NA	TRBV4-1	TRBJ2-7	TRBD1	TGCGCCAGCAGCCAAGTGACGGGACAGAGTTCCCCCTACGAGCAGTACTTC	CASSQVTGQSSPYEQYF